The 24 T cell receptor beta chains presented below share a single source sample, sequenced in a study of T cell repertoires in cytomegalovirus infection. These receptors' antigens are unknown. One entry per CDR3 protein, called by TCRdb with MiXCR from the reads. This table holds about 310,000 distinct CDR3 sequences, just under 25% found once. The sample was cultured PBMCs, taken from culture after CMV antigen stimulation. The source of these receptors is a human donor in good health (CMV status not recorded). Some clones in this sample may be carry-over from other donors' samples.

This chain uses TRBV4-2 with TRBJ2-3; D is unresolved. This CDR3 region has 17 residues. Per germline, CDR1 LGHNA and CDR2 YNFKEQ. Between the trimmed V and J ends, which lost 0 bases and 0 bases, there was a span of 13 bases. CDR3 protein: CASSQESVIASTDTQYF. The CDR3 DNA reads as TGTGCCAGCAGCCAAGAATCGGTGATTGCTAGCACAGATACGCAGTATTTT.

This clonotype appeared once. The genes are TRBV27 and TRBJ1-2; D may be TRBD1 (6 bases). Germline V lookup: CDR1 MNHEY, CDR2 SMNVEV (reference sequence). Trimming took 5 bases from V and 0 from J, leaving 13 bases between them. The CDR3 spans 15 residues. The CDR3 is CASSLRTEANYGYTF. The CDR3 bases are TGTGCCAGCAGTCTCCGGACAGAAGCTAACTATGGCTACACCTTC.

This chain joins TRBV2 and TRBJ2-7; 8 bases agree with TRBD1. The V segment lost 5 bases and the J segment 2 bases; nucleotides outside the gene matches: 8. There are 15 residues in the CDR3. Germline V gene sequence: CDR1 SNHLY, CDR2 FYNNEI. CDR3 amino acids: CASSPTGGVAYEQYV. CDR3 coding DNA: TGTGCCAGCAGTCCTACAGGGGGAGTCGCCTACGAGCAGTACGTC.

This clonotype has just one count. One end of the junction fails to match germline, which may point to a read error. In DNA form, the CDR3 reads TGTGCCAGCAGCCCCTCGAGGACAGGGGACCTATCCTTC. Amino acids: CASSPSRTGDLSF. The rearrangement links TRBV7-3 to TRBJ2-7, with 9 nucleotides matching TRBD1. Germline CDR1 reads SGHTA; CDR2 reads FQGTGA. The CDR3 contains 13 residues. The full variable domain, in which reference TRBV7-3 and TRBJ2-7 provide the parts outside the CDR3, is GAGVSQTPSNKVTEKGKYVELRCDPISGHTALYWYRQSLGQGPEFLIYFQGTGAADDSGLPNDRFFAVRPEGSVSTLKIQRTERGDSAVYLCASSPSRTGDLSFGPGTRLTVT.

V is TRBV5-4 and J is TRBJ2-1, with 13 bases matching TRBD2. With V trimmed by 3 bases and J by 7 bases, 7 bases remained unmatched. Germline CDR1 SGHNT, CDR2 YYREEE (reference sequence). The CDR3 covers 16 residues. CDR3 in amino acids: CASSSGLAGVMNEQFF. CDR3 bases: TGTGCCAGCAGCTCCGGACTAGCGGGAGTAATGAATGAGCAGTTCTTC.

This clonotype showed up many times. J is TRBJ2-3 and V is TRBV7-2, with D unclear. V lost 4 bases and J lost 3, with 8 bases in between. The CDR3 loop spans 13 amino acids. CDR1 is SGHTA, CDR2 FQGNSA, per germline. CDR3 amino acids: CASSSSNTDTQYF. In DNA form, the CDR3 reads TGTGCCAGCAGCTCCTCGAATACAGATACGCAGTATTTT.

The chain couples TRBV6-2 or TRBV6-3 to TRBJ1-1, with D possibly matching TRBD1 (6 bases). Per germline, CDR1 MNHEY and CDR2 SVGEGT. The CDR3 spans 15 residues. Trimming pared 7 bases from V and 2 bases from J, leaving 17 bases between. The CDR3 loop reads CASTQLAGGNTEAFF. CDR3 DNA: TGTGCCAGCACTCAGCTTGCGGGGGGCAACACTGAAGCTTTCTTT.

This clonotype was seen repeatedly, ten times or more. This chain links TRBV7-9 with TRBJ2-3, with D possibly being TRBD2 (6 bases). Germline V gene lookup returns CDR1 SEHNR and CDR2 FQNEAQ (reference sequence). CDR3 length: 16 residues. V shed 7 bases and J shed 0 bases, with 17 bases lying between them. CDR3 amino acids: CASTLAREISTDTQYF. DNA of the CDR3: TGTGCCAGCACGCTAGCGCGAGAAATTAGCACAGATACGCAGTATTTT.

This clonotype occurred a few times. V gene TRBV27 combines with J gene TRBJ2-1; 9 bases map to TRBD2. The J segment lost 7 bases and the V segment lost 2 bases, leaving 6 bases of the junction unmatched. This CDR3 spans 15 amino acids. The germline V gene encodes CDR1 MNHEY and CDR2 SMNVEV (reference sequence). This chain's CDR3 is CASSLGPSGENEQFF. CDR3 sequence (DNA): TGTGCCAGCAGTTTAGGCCCTAGCGGGGAAAATGAGCAGTTCTTC.

The chain recombines TRBV6-6 with TRBJ2-7; D remains ambiguous. Looked up from germline, CDR1 is MNHNY and CDR2 is SVGAGI (reference sequence). V was trimmed by 5 bases and J by 0 bases, leaving 11 bases between them. This CDR3 is 14 amino acids long. The CDR3 is CASSTGGPSYEQYV. In nucleotides, the CDR3 is TGTGCCAGCAGTACCGGCGGTCCCTCCTACGAGCAGTACGTC.

This clonotype has a handful of counts. The gene calls are TRBV12-3 or TRBV12-4 and TRBJ1-1; D might be TRBD1 (5 bases). The germline V and J ends were trimmed by 5 bases and 6 bases, with 13 bases remaining between them. The length of the CDR3 is 13 residues. CDR3 amino acids: CASSPGEVAEAFF. CDR3 bases: TGTGCCAGCAGTCCGGGGGAGGTCGCTGAAGCTTTCTTT.

This clonotype appeared many times. The chain couples TRBV7-2 to TRBJ1-2, with a tentative D call TRBD1 (6 bases). The CDR3 consists of 17 residues. The V gene lost 2 bases and the J gene lost 0 bases, with 16 bases spanning the gap. Germline values: CDR1 SGHTA, CDR2 FQGNSA. As DNA, the CDR3 is TGTGCCAGCAGCTTATACGGGGGCGGGGGATCTAACTATGGCTACACCTTC. Its protein product is CASSLYGGGGSNYGYTF.

Only a few counts were recorded for this clonotype. CDR3 DNA sequence: TGCGCCAGCAGCCCGCGGTTAGCGGGGTCTTGGGATGAGCAGTTCTTC. Translated: CASSPRLAGSWDEQFF. V is TRBV4-3 and J is TRBJ2-1, with TRBD2 identical over 8 bases. This CDR3 has 16 amino acids. Germline trimming cut 4 bases from V and 8 bases from J; bases unmatched to any gene: 13. Germline CDR1 is LGHNA and CDR2 is YSLEER.

J is TRBJ2-1 and V is TRBV12-3 or TRBV12-4, with 10 bases that match TRBD2. The CDR3 totals 16 residues. Trimming took 4 bases from V and 3 from J; bases not matched to a gene: 6. The CDR3 protein is CASSSTSGKGYNEQFF. Written as DNA, the CDR3 is TGTGCCAGCAGTTCCACTAGCGGGAAGGGCTACAATGAGCAGTTCTTC.

In its sample, this clonotype was seen a few times. This chain uses TRBV5-6 with TRBJ2-7, with D perhaps matching TRBD1 (6 bases). The CDR3 runs to 14 residues. In germline, CDR1 is SGHDT, CDR2 YYEEEE. V was trimmed by 0 bases and J by 6 bases, leaving 13 bases between them. CDR3 protein: CASSLVLGAIEQYV. CDR3 nucleotide sequence: TGTGCCAGCAGCTTGGTTCTGGGGGCGATCGAGCAGTACGTC.

The sample holds many counts of this clonotype. This chain links TRBV7-2 with TRBJ2-5, with TRBD2 matching over 8 bases. Trimming took 1 base from V and 4 from J; bases not matched to a gene: 5. CDR3 length: 15 residues. CDR1 and CDR2 from the germline V gene are SGHTA and FQGNSA. Here the CDR3 DNA reads TGTGCCAGCAGCTTAGACGGGAGGGCCAGAGAGACCCAGTACTTC. Residues: CASSLDGRARETQYF.

This clonotype has a handful of counts. The genes are TRBV7-9 and TRBJ2-1; D call uncertain. CDR3 length equals 14 residues. The germline V gene encodes CDR1 SEHNR and CDR2 FQNEAQ (reference sequence). V shed 3 bases and J shed 8 bases, with 14 bases lying between them. Written as DNA, the CDR3 is TGTGCCAGCAGCTTCCCCGGGCGCAAGGATGAGCAGTTCTTC. Protein sequence: CASSFPGRKDEQFF.

This clonotype was detected a few times. The rearrangement links TRBV11-2 to TRBJ2-5, with TRBD2 matching over 14 bases. V lost 3 bases to trimming and J lost 4 bases; unmatched junction nucleotides: 1. The CDR3 is 15 residues long. Looked up from germline, CDR1 is SGHAT and CDR2 is FQNNGV. CDR3 sequence reads: CASSFGLAGGETQYF. The CDR3 region has the DNA TGTGCCAGCAGCTTCGGACTAGCGGGAGGAGAGACCCAGTACTTC.

The gene calls are TRBV2 and TRBJ1-1; D gene uncertain. The CDR3 is 11 amino acids. The germline gives CDR1 SNHLY, CDR2 FYNNEI. Deletions cut 8 bases from V and 8 bases from J, with 12 bases between. The CDR3 nucleotides are TGTGCCAGCGCAATGGCGCCGGAAGCTTTCTTT. Its translation is CASAMAPEAFF.

V usage is TRBV6-1 and J usage is TRBJ2-7, with TRBD1 matching 10 bases. The V gene's germline CDR1 is MNHNS and CDR2 SASEGT. Trimming took 3 bases from V and 5 from J; bases not matched to a gene: 7. CDR3 length equals 15 residues. The CDR3 coding sequence is TGTGCCAGCAGTGACCGGGACAGGGGAGGCGACGAGCAGTACTTC. Translation gives CASSDRDRGGDEQYF.

The table lists this clonotype with a few counts. This chain links TRBV5-6 with TRBJ1-3, with 7 bases fitting TRBD1. This CDR3 spans 16 amino acids. V lost 0 bases, J lost 2 bases, and 5 bases stayed unmatched. Germline values: CDR1 SGHDT, CDR2 YYEEEE. The CDR3 nucleotides read TGTGCCAGCAGCTTGGGGGACAGCCGACCTGGAAACACCATATATTTT. It encodes CASSLGDSRPGNTIYF. Combining the CDR3 with reference TRBV5-6 and TRBJ1-3 gives the whole variable domain DAGVTQSPTHLIKTRGQQVTLRCSPKSGHDTVSWYQQALGQGPQFIFQYYEEEERQRGNFPDRFSGHQFPNYSSELNVNALLLGDSALYLCASSLGDSRPGNTIYFGEGSWLTVV.

This clonotype was counted between two and nine times. The CDR3 nucleotides read TGTGCCAGCAGAGGTCTAGCGGGATACAATGAGCAGTTCTTC. Translating gives CASRGLAGYNEQFF. The chain couples TRBV7-2 to TRBJ2-1; 9 bases fit TRBD2. CDR3 size: 14 residues. CDR1 and CDR2 (germline): SGHTA, FQGNSA. J lost 4 bases, V lost 6 bases, and 4 bases had no gene match.

The chain recombines TRBV20-1 with TRBJ1-1; possible D gene TRBD1, 5 bases. There are 15 residues in the CDR3. Between the trimmed V and J ends, which lost 3 bases and 0 bases, there was a span of 14 bases. Germline V gives CDR1 DFQATT, CDR2 SNEGSKA (reference sequence). CDR3 protein: CSASLTGTVNTEAFF. The CDR3 DNA sequence: TGCAGTGCTAGCCTAACCGGGACGGTGAACACTGAAGCTTTCTTT.

The chain joins TRBV14 to TRBJ2-7, with TRBD1 matching over 9 bases. The ends lost 4 bases at V and 6 bases at J; junction bases unmatched: 7. In germline, CDR1 is SGHDN, CDR2 FVKESK. This CDR3 spans 14 amino acids. CDR3 DNA sequence: TGTGCCAGCAGCCGCGGGACAGGGTTATCCGAGCAGTACGTC. Its translation: CASSRGTGLSEQYV.